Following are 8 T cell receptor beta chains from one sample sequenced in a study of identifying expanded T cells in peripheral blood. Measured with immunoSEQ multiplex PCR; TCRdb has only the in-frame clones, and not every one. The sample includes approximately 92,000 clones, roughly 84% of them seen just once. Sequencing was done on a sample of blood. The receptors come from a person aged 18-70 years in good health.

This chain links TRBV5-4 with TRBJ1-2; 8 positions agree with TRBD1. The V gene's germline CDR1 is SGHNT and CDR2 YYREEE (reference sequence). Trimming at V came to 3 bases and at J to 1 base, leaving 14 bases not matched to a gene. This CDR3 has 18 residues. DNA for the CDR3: TGTGCCAGCAGCTCAGGAATCGACAGGGGAAAGTATAACTATGGCTACACCTTC. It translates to CASSSGIDRGKYNYGYTF. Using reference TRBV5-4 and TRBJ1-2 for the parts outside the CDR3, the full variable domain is ETGVTQSPTHLIKTRGQQVTLRCSSQSGHNTVSWYQQALGQGPQFIFQYYREEENGRGNFPPRFSGLQFPNYSSELNVNALELDDSALYLCASSSGIDRGKYNYGYTFGSGTRLTVV.

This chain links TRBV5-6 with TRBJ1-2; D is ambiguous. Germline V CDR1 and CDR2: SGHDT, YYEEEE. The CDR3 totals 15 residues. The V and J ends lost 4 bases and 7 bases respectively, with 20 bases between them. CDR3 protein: CASSPTLSGSGGYTF. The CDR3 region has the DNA TGTGCCAGCAGCCCGACTCTCAGTGGGAGTGGTGGCTACACCTTC.

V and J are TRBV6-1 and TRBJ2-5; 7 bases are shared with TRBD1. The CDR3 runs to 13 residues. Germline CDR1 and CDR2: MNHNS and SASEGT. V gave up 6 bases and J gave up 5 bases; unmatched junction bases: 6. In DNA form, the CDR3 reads TGTGCCAGCAGCCGGGACAGCCGGGAGACCCAGTACTTC. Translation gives CASSRDSRETQYF.

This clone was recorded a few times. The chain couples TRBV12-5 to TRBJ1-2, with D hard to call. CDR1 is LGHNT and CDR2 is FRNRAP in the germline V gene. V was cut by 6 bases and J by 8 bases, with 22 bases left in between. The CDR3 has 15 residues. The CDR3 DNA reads TGTGCTAGTGGAGGCTTCGAGGGCCCTTCGAAGGGCTACACCTTC. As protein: CASGGFEGPSKGYTF. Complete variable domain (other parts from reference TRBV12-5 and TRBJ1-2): DARVTQTPRHKVTEMGQEVTMRCQPILGHNTVFWYRQTMMQGLELLAYFRNRAPLDDSGMPKDRFSAEMPDATLATLKIQPSEPRDSAVYFCASGGFEGPSKGYTFGSGTRLTVV.

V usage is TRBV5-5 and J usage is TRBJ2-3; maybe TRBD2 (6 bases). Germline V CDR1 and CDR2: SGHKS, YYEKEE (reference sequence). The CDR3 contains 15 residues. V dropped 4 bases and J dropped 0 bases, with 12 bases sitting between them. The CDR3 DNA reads TGTGCCAGCAGCCTAGGAGGGGTAAGCACAGATACGCAGTATTTT. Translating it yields CASSLGGVSTDTQYF.

The CDR3 nucleotides are TGTGCCAGCAGTTCCACCGGGCGTGATTCACCCCTCCACTTT. Translating it yields CASSSTGRDSPLHF. The chain joins TRBV27 to TRBJ1-6; D unclear. V was shortened by 4 bases and J by 8 bases, with 12 bases between the two germline ends. In germline, CDR1 is MNHEY, CDR2 SMNVEV (reference sequence). The CDR3 is 14 residues long.

For the CDR3, the DNA is TGTGCCAGCAGTCCCTCCCCGACAGGAAACTATGGCTACACCTTC. It codes for CASSPSPTGNYGYTF. The chain links TRBV6-5 to TRBJ1-2; maybe TRBD1 (6 bases). The germline gives CDR1 MNHEY, CDR2 SVGAGI. The germline V and J ends were trimmed by 5 bases and 2 bases, with 15 bases remaining between them. CDR3 size: 15 residues.

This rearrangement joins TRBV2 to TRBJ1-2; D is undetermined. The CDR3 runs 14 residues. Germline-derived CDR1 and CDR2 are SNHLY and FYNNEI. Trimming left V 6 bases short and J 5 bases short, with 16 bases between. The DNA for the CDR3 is TGTGCCAGCAGCTTAAGAGGCGGGTCGTATGGCTACACCTTC. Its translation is CASSLRGGSYGYTF.